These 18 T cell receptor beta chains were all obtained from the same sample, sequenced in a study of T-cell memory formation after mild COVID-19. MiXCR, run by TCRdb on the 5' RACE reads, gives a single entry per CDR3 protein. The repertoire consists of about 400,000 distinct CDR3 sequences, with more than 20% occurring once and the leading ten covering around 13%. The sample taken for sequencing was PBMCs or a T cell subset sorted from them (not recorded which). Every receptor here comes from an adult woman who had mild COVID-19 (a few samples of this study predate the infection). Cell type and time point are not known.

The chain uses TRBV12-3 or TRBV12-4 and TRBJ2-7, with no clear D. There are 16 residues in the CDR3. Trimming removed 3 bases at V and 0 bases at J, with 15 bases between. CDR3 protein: CASSFGLAPSSYEQYF. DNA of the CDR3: TGTGCCAGCAGTTTTGGGTTAGCACCGAGCTCCTACGAGCAGTACTTC.

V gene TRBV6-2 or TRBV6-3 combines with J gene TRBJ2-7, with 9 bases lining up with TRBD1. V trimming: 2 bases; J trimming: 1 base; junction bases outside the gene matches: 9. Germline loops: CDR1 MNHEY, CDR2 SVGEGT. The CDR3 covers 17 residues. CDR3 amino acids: CASSYRHPGQGSYEQYF. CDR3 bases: TGTGCCAGCAGTTACCGACATCCGGGACAGGGTTCCTACGAGCAGTACTTC.

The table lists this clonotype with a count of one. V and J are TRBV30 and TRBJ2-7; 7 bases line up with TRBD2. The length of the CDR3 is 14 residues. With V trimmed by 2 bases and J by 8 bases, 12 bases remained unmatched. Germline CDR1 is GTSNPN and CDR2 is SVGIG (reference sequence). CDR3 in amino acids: CAWSLEIGGVKQYF. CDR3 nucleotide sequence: TGTGCCTGGAGTCTGGAAATTGGGGGGGTTAAGCAGTACTTC.

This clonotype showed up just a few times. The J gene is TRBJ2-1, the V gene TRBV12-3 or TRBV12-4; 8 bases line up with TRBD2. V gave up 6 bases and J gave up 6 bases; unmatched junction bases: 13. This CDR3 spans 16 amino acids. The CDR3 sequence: CASRRTSGSRPNEQFF. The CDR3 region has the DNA TGTGCCAGCAGGAGGACGAGCGGGAGTCGCCCCAATGAGCAGTTCTTC.

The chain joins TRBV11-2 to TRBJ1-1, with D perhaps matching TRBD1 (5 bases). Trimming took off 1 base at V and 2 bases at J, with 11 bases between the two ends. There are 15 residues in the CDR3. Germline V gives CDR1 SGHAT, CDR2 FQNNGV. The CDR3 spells CASSLVLGPNTEAFF. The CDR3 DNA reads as TGTGCCAGCAGCTTAGTGTTGGGACCCAACACTGAAGCTTTCTTT.

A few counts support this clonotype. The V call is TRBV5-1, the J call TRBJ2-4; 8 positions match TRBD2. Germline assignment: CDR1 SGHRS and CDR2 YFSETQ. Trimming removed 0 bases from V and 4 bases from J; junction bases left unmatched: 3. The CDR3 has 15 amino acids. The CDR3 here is CASSLAGGGKNIQYF. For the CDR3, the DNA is TGCGCCAGCAGCTTGGCCGGCGGGGGGAAAAACATTCAGTACTTC.

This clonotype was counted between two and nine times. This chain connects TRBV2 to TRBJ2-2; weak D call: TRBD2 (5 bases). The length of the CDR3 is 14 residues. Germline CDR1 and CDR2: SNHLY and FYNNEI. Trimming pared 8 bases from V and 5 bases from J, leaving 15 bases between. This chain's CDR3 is CASGLFLGTGELFF. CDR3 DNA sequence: TGTGCCAGCGGACTCTTCCTAGGAACCGGGGAGCTGTTTTTT.

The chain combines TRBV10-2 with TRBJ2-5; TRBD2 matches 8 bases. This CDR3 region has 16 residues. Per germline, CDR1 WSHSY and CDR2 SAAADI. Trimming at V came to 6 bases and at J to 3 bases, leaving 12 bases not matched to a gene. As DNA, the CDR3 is TGCGCCAGCAGATCTTTTAGCGGGGTGGAGGAAGAGACCCAGTACTTC. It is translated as CASRSFSGVEEETQYF.

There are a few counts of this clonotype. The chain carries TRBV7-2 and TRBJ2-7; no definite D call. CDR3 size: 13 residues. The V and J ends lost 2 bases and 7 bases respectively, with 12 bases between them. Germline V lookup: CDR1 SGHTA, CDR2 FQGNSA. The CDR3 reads CASSLSVLWEQYF. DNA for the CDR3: TGTGCCAGCAGCTTAAGCGTTTTGTGGGAGCAGTACTTC. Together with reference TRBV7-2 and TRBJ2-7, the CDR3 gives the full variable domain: GAGVSQSPSNKVTEKGKDVELRCDPISGHTALYWYRQSLGQGLEFLIYFQGNSAPDKSGLPSDRFSAERTGGSVSTLTIQRTQQEDSAVYLCASSLSVLWEQYFGPGTRLTVT.

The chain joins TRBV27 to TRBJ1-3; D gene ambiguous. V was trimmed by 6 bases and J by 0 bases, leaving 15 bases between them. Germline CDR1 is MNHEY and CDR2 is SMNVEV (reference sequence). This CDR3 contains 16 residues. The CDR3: CASSLRVPYSGNTIYF. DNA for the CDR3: TGTGCCAGCAGCCTCAGAGTTCCTTACTCTGGAAACACCATATATTTT.

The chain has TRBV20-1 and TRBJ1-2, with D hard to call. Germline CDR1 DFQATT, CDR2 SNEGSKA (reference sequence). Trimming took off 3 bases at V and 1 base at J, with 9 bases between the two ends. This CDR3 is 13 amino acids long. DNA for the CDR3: TGCAGTGCTAGGGGCATCCTTAACTATGGCTACACCTTC. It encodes CSARGILNYGYTF.

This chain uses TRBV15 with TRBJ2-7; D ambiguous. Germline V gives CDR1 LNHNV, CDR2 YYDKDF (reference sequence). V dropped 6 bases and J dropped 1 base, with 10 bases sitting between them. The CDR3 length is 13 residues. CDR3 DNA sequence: TGTGCCACCAGTATGAAGGGATCCTACGAGCAGTACTTC. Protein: CATSMKGSYEQYF.

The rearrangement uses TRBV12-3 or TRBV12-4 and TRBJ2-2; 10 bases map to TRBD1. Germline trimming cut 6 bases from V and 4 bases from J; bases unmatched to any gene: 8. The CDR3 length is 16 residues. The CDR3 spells CASRLTGGVGTGELFF. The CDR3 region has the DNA TGTGCCAGCAGACTGACAGGGGGCGTTGGCACCGGGGAGCTGTTTTTT.

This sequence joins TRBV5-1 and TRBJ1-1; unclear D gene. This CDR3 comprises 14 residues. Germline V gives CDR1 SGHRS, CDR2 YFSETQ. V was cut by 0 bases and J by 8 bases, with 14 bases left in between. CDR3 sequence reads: CASSLGAAGGEAFF. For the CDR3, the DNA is TGCGCCAGCAGCTTGGGAGCCGCCGGAGGAGAAGCTTTCTTT.

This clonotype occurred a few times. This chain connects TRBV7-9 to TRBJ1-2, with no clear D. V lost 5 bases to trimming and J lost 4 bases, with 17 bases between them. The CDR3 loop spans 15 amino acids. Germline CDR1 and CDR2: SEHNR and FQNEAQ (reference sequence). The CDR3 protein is CASSAGRNPFYGYTF. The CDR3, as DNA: TGTGCCAGCAGCGCCGGACGGAACCCATTCTATGGCTACACCTTC.

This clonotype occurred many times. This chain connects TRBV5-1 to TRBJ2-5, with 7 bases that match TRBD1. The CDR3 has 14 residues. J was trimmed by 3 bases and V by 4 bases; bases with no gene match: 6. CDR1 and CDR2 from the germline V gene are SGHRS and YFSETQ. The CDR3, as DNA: TGCGCCAGCAGCCTCGGGACAGCCAAAGAGACCCAGTACTTC. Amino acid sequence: CASSLGTAKETQYF. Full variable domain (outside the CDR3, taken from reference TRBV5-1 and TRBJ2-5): KAGVTQTPRYLIKTRGQQVTLSCSPISGHRSVSWYQQTPGQGLQFLFEYFSETQRNKGNFPGRFSGRQFSNSRSEMNVSTLELGDSALYLCASSLGTAKETQYFGPGTRLLVL.

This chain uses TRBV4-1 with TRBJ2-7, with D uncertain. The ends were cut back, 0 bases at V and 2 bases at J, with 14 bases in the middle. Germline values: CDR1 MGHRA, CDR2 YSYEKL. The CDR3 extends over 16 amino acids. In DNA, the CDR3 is TGCGCCAGCAGCCAAGATGGAGCACCGGCTCCCTACGAGCAGTACTTC. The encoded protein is CASSQDGAPAPYEQYF.

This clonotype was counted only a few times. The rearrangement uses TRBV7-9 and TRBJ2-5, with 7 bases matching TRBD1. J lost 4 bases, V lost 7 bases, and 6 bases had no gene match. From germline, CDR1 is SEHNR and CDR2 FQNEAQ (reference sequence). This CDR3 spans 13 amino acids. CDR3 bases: TGTGCCAGCAACAAACAGGGGCGAGAGACCCAGTACTTC. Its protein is CASNKQGRETQYF.